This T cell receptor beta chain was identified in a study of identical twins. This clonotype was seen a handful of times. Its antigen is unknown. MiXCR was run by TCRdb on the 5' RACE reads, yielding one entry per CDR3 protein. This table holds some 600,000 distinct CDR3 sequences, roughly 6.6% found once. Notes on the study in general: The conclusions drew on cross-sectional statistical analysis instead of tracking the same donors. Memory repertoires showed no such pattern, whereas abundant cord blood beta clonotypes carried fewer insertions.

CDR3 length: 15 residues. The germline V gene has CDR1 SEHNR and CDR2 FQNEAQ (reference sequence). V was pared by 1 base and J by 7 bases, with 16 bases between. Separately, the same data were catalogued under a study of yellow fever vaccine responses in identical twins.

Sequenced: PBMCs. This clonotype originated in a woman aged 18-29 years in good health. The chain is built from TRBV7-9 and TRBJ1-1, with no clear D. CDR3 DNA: TGTGCCAGCAGCTTAGATCCGAACAGAGCGAATGAAGCTTTCTTT. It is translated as CASSLDPNRANEAFF. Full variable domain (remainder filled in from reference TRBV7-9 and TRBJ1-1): DTGVSQNPRHKITKRGQNVTFRCDPISEHNRLYWYRQTLGQGPEFLTYFQNEAQLEKSRLLSDRFSAERPKGSFSTLEIQRTEQGDSAMYLCASSLDPNRANEAFFGQGTRLTVV.